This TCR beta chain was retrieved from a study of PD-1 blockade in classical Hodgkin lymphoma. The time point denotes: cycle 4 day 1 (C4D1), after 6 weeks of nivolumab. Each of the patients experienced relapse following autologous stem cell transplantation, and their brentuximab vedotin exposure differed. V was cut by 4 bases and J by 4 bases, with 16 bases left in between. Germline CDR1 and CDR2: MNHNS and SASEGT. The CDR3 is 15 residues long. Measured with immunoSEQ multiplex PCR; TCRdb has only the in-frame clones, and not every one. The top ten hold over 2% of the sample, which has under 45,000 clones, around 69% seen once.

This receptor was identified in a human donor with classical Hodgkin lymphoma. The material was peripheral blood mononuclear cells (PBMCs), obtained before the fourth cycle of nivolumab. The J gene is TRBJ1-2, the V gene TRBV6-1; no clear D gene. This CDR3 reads CASSVGRAPGYGYTF. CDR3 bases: TGTGCCAGCAGTGTAGGACGGGCACCGGGCTATGGCTACACCTTC.